These T cell receptor beta chains were read from a single sample in a study of CD8+CD57+ T cells in acquired aplastic anemia. TCRdb re-called the reads with MiXCR, one entry per CDR3 protein. The sample has 400,000 to 450,000 distinct CDR3 sequences; about two thirds are singletons. Sample: sorted CD4+, CD8+, or CD8+CD57+ T cells (not recorded which) from PBMCs. These receptors were obtained from a human donor in good health, serving as a control. Both conserved end residues are trimmed from each CDR3. Fields, in order: V gene, J gene, CDR3 protein.

>TRBV7-2|TRBJ2-5
ASRLDRETQY
>TRBV10-3|TRBJ2-5
AISELPRTSGGETQY
>TRBV20-1|TRBJ1-2
SARRDRINNYGYT
>TRBV10-3|TRBJ1-6
ARGRPDPLLYNSPLH
>TRBV19|TRBJ1-5
ASSTSDSSNQPQH
>TRBV12-3/TRBV12-4|TRBJ2-7
ARSAGRGGYEQY
>TRBV12-3/TRBV12-4|TRBJ1-3
ASSRDWGAGGNSGNTIY
>TRBV15|TRBJ2-3
ATSPTSGGSTDTQY
>TRBV20-1|TRBJ2-7
SVKNGAYEQY
>TRBV24-1|TRBJ1-4
ATIRGQTNEKLF
>TRBV2|TRBJ2-1
ASSPARTYNEQF
>TRBV10-3|TRBJ2-3
AINTGTGGTDTQY
>TRBV5-5|TRBJ2-7
ASSLWGIVYEQY
>TRBV6-6|TRBJ1-6
ASRQGQVSYNSPLH
>TRBV6-5|TRBJ1-2
ASSYSRGTGYT
>TRBV7-9|TRBJ2-3
ASSLFTVTDTQY
>TRBV7-9|TRBJ2-5
ASSLERLGTVAQETQY
>TRBV5-1|TRBJ2-3
ASSMFGASTDTQY
>TRBV2|TRBJ1-1
ASSERRKEERSSVAG
>TRBV5-1|TRBJ2-3
ASSRATGGPQY
>TRBV20-1|TRBJ2-3
SAGGTSGGVADTQY
>TRBV20-1|TRBJ2-5
SGYRGTETQY
>TRBV7-8|TRBJ1-6
ASSPGTDYNSPHH
>TRBV12-3/TRBV12-4|TRBJ2-1
ASSLVRGWDNEQF
>TRBV7-3|TRBJ1-1
ASRRKKAEAF
>TRBV7-3|TRBJ1-1
ASVDRGSTEAF
>TRBV7-9|TRBJ1-5
ASSLSGTDQPQH
>TRBV13|TRBJ1-6
ASRPGVQGRSPLH
>TRBV5-6|TRBJ1-1
ASRRGGDREAF
>TRBV9|TRBJ2-1
ASSLLAGAYNEQF
>TRBV5-6|TRBJ2-7
ASSLGQGTSYEQY
>TRBV5-1|TRBJ2-3
ASSYGYSYDVDTQY